The 20 T cell receptor beta chains reported below all come from one sample, sequenced in a study of shared clonotypes between healthy human individuals. Measured with immunoSEQ multiplex PCR; TCRdb has only the in-frame clones, and not every one. The sample carries around 510,000 clones, approximately 95% recorded once. The specimen was naive CD4+ T cells sorted from blood. Regarding subset: CD45RA+ positively selected. These receptors were obtained from a woman in her 30s in good health.

The CDR3 sequence is CASMGGRRYNEQFF. CDR3 nucleotide sequence: TGTGCCAGTATGGGCGGGAGACGGTACAATGAGCAGTTCTTC. The chain recombines TRBV19 with TRBJ2-1, with 7 positions matching TRBD2. The CDR3 is 14 residues long. With V trimmed by 7 bases and J by 4 bases, 7 bases remained unmatched. In germline, CDR1 is LNHDA, CDR2 SQIVND (reference sequence).

This chain links TRBV10-3 with TRBJ2-2; no clear D gene. Germline V gene sequence: CDR1 ENHRY, CDR2 SYGVKD. This CDR3 region has 16 residues. Trimming took 0 bases from V and 0 from J, leaving 8 bases between them. In DNA form, the CDR3 reads TGTGCCATCAGTGAGTCAGGCGACGCGAACACCGGGGAGCTGTTTTTT. This translates into CAISESGDANTGELFF.

V gene TRBV4-1 combines with J gene TRBJ1-5, with a weak D call TRBD1 (5 bases). V was cut by 4 bases and J by 6 bases, with 19 bases left in between. The CDR3 contains 16 residues. From germline, CDR1 is MGHRA and CDR2 YSYEKL. The chain's CDR3 is CASSPGHGAPGQPQHF. CDR3 DNA sequence: TGCGCCAGCAGCCCGGGGCACGGGGCCCCAGGTCAGCCCCAGCATTTT.

V is TRBV5-1 and J is TRBJ2-7; tentative D call: TRBD1 (6 bases). Per the germline V gene, CDR1 is SGHRS and CDR2 is YFSETQ. This CDR3 has 12 residues. V dropped 3 bases and J dropped 6 bases, with 10 bases sitting between them. CDR3 protein: CASSSGTPEQYF. Written as DNA, the CDR3 is TGCGCCAGCAGCTCCGGGACACCCGAGCAGTACTTC.

The chain employs TRBV25-1 and TRBJ2-1, with TRBD2 matching over 7 bases. CDR1 and CDR2 (germline): MGHDK, SYGVNS. There are 15 residues in the CDR3. J gave up 5 bases and V 3 bases, and 7 bases lay outside the gene matches. The CDR3 loop reads CASSDPGTTHNEQFF. CDR3 nucleotide sequence: TGTGCCAGCAGTGATCCCGGGACTACCCACAATGAGCAGTTCTTC.

In DNA form, the CDR3 reads TGTGCCAGCACCGCTCGGGGGGGAAGCACAGATACGCAGTATTTT. As protein: CASTARGGSTDTQYF. This chain uses TRBV5-5 with TRBJ2-3; 8 bases map to TRBD2. Germline CDR1 reads SGHKS; CDR2 reads YYEKEE (reference sequence). This CDR3 has 15 residues. The V gene end was trimmed by 6 bases and the J gene end by 0 bases; junction bases not matched to a gene: 6.

This chain connects TRBV7-9 to TRBJ2-7, with 7 bases fitting TRBD1. V was pared by 5 bases and J by 0 bases, with 4 bases of the junction left unmatched. Germline CDR1 reads SEHNR; CDR2 reads FQNEAQ (reference sequence). The CDR3 is 14 residues long. DNA for the CDR3: TGTGCCAGCAGCGACCGACAGGGCTCCTACGAGCAGTACTTC. Its translation is CASSDRQGSYEQYF.

The gene calls are TRBV4-1 and TRBJ1-2; a weak D match, TRBD1 (5 bases). Per germline, CDR1 MGHRA and CDR2 YSYEKL. This CDR3 is 14 amino acids long. Trimming cost V 1 base and J 4 bases, with 10 bases left between them. CDR3 bases: TGCGCCAGCAGCCAAGGGGACGGGGTCTATGGCTACACCTTC. As protein: CASSQGDGVYGYTF.

This clone was found a few times. This sequence joins TRBV29-1 and TRBJ2-2, with D hard to call. This CDR3 region has 12 residues. Germline V CDR1 and CDR2: SQVTM, ANQGSEA. V lost 4 bases, J lost 2 bases, and 5 bases lay in between. The DNA for the CDR3 is TGCAGCGTTGCGGCAAACACCGGGGAGCTGTTTTTT. Amino acid sequence: CSVAANTGELFF.

V is TRBV28 and J is TRBJ2-7; D remains unclear. The CDR3 consists of 13 residues. Deletions cut 2 bases from V and 0 bases from J, with 5 bases between. From germline, CDR1 is MDHEN and CDR2 SYDVKM. The CDR3 DNA follows: TGTGCCAGCAGTTTACCCAACTCCTACGAGCAGTACTTC. Amino acids: CASSLPNSYEQYF.

This clone has only one observation. This chain joins TRBV28 and TRBJ1-2, with TRBD1 as a possible D gene (5 bases). Trimming took off 4 bases at V and 7 bases at J, with 16 bases between the two ends. The CDR3 sequence is 14 residues long. In germline, CDR1 is MDHEN, CDR2 SYDVKM. The CDR3 DNA reads as TGTGCCAGCAGTTCGGGGACTTTAAGGGGTGGCTACACCTTC. It encodes CASSSGTLRGGYTF.

This sequence joins TRBV6-6 and TRBJ1-3, with D perhaps matching TRBD1 (6 bases). Between the trimmed V and J ends, which lost 4 bases and 2 bases, there was a span of 12 bases. CDR1 is MNHNY, CDR2 SVGAGI, per germline (reference sequence). This CDR3 has 15 amino acids. This CDR3 is CASSSQGMTGNTIYF. DNA of the CDR3: TGTGCCAGCAGTTCGCAGGGGATGACTGGAAACACCATATATTTT.

This clone was seen only once. The chain links TRBV28 to TRBJ2-7; TRBD1 agrees at 9 bases. Losses at the gene ends were 6 bases for V and 2 bases for J; bases not matched to a gene: 11. The germline gives CDR1 MDHEN, CDR2 SYDVKM. The CDR3 consists of 16 residues. CDR3 sequence: CASSSLGTGPTYEQYF. As DNA, the CDR3 is TGTGCCAGCAGCTCGCTCGGGACAGGGCCGACCTACGAGCAGTACTTC.

This chain joins TRBV30 and TRBJ1-2, with 7 bases matching TRBD1. The CDR3 covers 15 residues. CDR1 and CDR2 (germline): GTSNPN, SVGIG (reference sequence). The V and J ends lost 2 bases and 6 bases, in that order; junction bases with no gene match: 12. This CDR3 reads CAWSYGDSRGHGYTF. The CDR3 region has the DNA TGTGCCTGGAGTTATGGAGATTCTAGGGGGCATGGCTACACCTTC.

V is TRBV15 and J is TRBJ2-2; D is ambiguous. The V end was cut by 5 bases, the J end by 1 base, with 8 bases between. The CDR3 is 14 amino acids. CDR1 and CDR2 from the germline V gene are LNHNV and YYDKDF (reference sequence). The CDR3 nucleotides read TGTGCCACCAGCGCGGCACGGAACACCGGGGAGCTGTTTTTT. It translates to CATSAARNTGELFF.

The chain is built from TRBV11-2 and TRBJ2-5; D not resolved. The germline CDR1 and CDR2 sequences are SGHAT and FQNNGV. This CDR3 contains 13 residues. Deletions cut 5 bases from V and 2 bases from J, with 9 bases between. The CDR3, as DNA: TGTGCCAGCAGCCCCAACCTTCAAGAGACCCAGTACTTC. Encoded protein: CASSPNLQETQYF.

CDR3 region: CASSRGDSYEQYF. In DNA form, the CDR3 reads TGTGCCAGCAGCCGGGGGGACTCCTACGAGCAGTACTTC. The J gene is TRBJ2-7, the V gene TRBV5-4, with 7 bases that match TRBD2. In germline, CDR1 is SGHNT, CDR2 YYREEE (reference sequence). With 4 bases clipped from V and 0 bases from J, the junction kept 1 base outside the gene matches. The CDR3 spans 13 residues.

The chain links TRBV5-6 to TRBJ1-3, with D possibly matching TRBD1 (5 bases). V was pared by 2 bases and J by 0 bases, with 12 bases between. The CDR3 consists of 16 residues. From germline, CDR1 is SGHDT and CDR2 YYEEEE. CDR3 amino acids: CASSFWGSSSGNTIYF. The DNA of the CDR3 is TGTGCCAGCAGCTTCTGGGGGTCCTCCTCTGGAAACACCATATATTTT.

V gene TRBV13 combines with J gene TRBJ2-7, with unresolved D. CDR1 and CDR2 (germline): PRHDT, FYEKMQ (reference sequence). V was clipped by 0 bases and J by 4 bases, with 4 bases between them. The CDR3 covers 12 residues. The CDR3 spells CASSLGQYEQYF. The CDR3 DNA reads as TGTGCCAGCAGCTTAGGCCAGTACGAGCAGTACTTC. The variable domain in full, completed from reference TRBV13 and TRBJ2-7, reads AAGVIQSPRHLIKEKRETATLKCYPIPRHDTVYWYQQGPGQDPQFLISFYEKMQSDKGSIPDRFSAQQFSDYHSELNMSSLELGDSALYFCASSLGQYEQYFGPGTRLTVT.

The rearrangement links TRBV11-2 to TRBJ2-3; 7 nucleotides match TRBD2. Germline V gives CDR1 SGHAT, CDR2 FQNNGV. With V trimmed by 6 bases and J by 0 bases, 12 bases remained unmatched. The CDR3 is 17 residues long. CDR3 in amino acids: CASSTSGGYRSTDTQYF. CDR3 nucleotide sequence: TGTGCCAGCAGTACCTCGGGGGGTTACAGAAGCACAGATACGCAGTATTTT.